This TCR beta chain was captured in a study of CD8+CD57+ T cells in acquired aplastic anemia. Study results and limitations: There were twenty-nine CD8+ CDR3 sequences that occurred in both patients and controls.

Both TCR beta VDJ combination and CDR3 sequence profiling were carried out. Genomic DNA was the template for this profiling. MiXCR, applied by TCRdb to the reads, yields one record per CDR3 protein. The table lists a few hundred thousand distinct CDR3 sequences, roughly 45% of them singletons. The CDR3 runs 14 residues. Germline V lookup: CDR1 SGHTA, CDR2 FQGTGA. The V end was cut by 3 bases, the J end by 5 bases, with 13 bases between. All sequencing subjects had displayed CD8+CD57+ cell expansion on flow cytometry. Severe acquired aplastic anemia was present in every patient. All patients were therapy-naive when blood was sampled. A word on this clonotype: Its target is not known.

This chain connects TRBV7-3 to TRBJ2-5; no firm D call. Material: sorted CD4+, CD8+, or CD8+CD57+ T cells (not recorded which) from PBMCs. This TCR was sampled from a human donor with aplastic anemia. CDR3 sequence: CASSFFGAIETQYF. The DNA of the CDR3 is TGTGCCAGCAGCTTTTTTGGAGCGATCGAGACCCAGTACTTC.